This T cell receptor beta chain was captured in a study of cytomegalovirus exposure and HLA in healthy donors. Study-level findings and limits: TCR beta chains associated with HLA were, in a later analysis, more clonally expanded than equally common others. For cytomegalovirus status, the classifier reportedly gave diagnoses with high specificity and sensitivity.

Notes on this clone: The antigen is unknown.

13 Jbeta primers and 60 Vbeta primers were used for the PCR. The assay was immunoSEQ multiplex PCR, and TCRdb's table has in-frame clones only and misses some. The table shows 200,000 to 250,000 clones, with around four fifths occurring only once. Germline CDR1 is SQVTM and CDR2 is ANQGSEA. Unmatched junction bases numbered 8, after V lost 0 bases and J lost 5 bases. CDR3 length: 16 amino acids. Material: PBMCs. The chain links TRBV29-1 to TRBJ2-1, with 9 bases aligning to TRBD2. This TCR was recovered from a woman in her forties in good health and CMV-seronegative. The CDR3 loop reads CSVEDRRLAANNEQFF. The CDR3 nucleotides are TGCAGCGTTGAAGATCGTAGACTAGCGGCGAACAATGAGCAGTTCTTC.